A single sample is the source of the 14 T cell receptor beta chains below, sequenced in a study of blood T cell repertoires in COVID-19. Repertoires were generated with immunoSEQ multiplex PCR, while TCRdb's copy carries only in-frame clones and drops some. The data contain roughly 150,000 clones, 80% of them singletons. Sequencing used peripheral blood. These receptors were obtained from a man between 60 and 70 years old with acute or convalescent COVID-19.

This clone was seen a handful of times. This chain uses TRBV2 with TRBJ1-1; 9 bases match TRBD1. The CDR3 is 15 amino acids. Germline trimming cut 5 bases from V and 1 base from J; bases unmatched to any gene: 5. Germline CDR1 reads SNHLY; CDR2 reads FYNNEI. The CDR3 sequence: CASSPTGGRNTEAFF. The CDR3 region has the DNA TGTGCCAGCAGTCCGACAGGGGGTCGGAACACTGAAGCTTTCTTT.

The chain is built from TRBV5-1 and TRBJ2-3, with a tentative D call TRBD1 (8 bases). From germline, CDR1 is SGHRS and CDR2 YFSETQ. V lost 6 bases, J lost 3 bases, and 17 bases lay in between. The CDR3 has 15 amino acids. In nucleotides, the CDR3 is TGCGCCAGCACTACGACAGGGGAGGGGACAGATACGCAGTATTTT. Protein: CASTTTGEGTDTQYF.

The rearrangement links TRBV4-1 to TRBJ2-7; the D is unclear. Per germline, CDR1 MGHRA and CDR2 YSYEKL. Trimming stripped 2 bases from V and 3 bases from J, with 8 bases between. The CDR3 spans 13 residues. The CDR3 here is CASSQRRGYEQYF. CDR3 in DNA: TGCGCCAGCAGCCAAAGAAGAGGCTACGAGCAGTACTTC.

The rearrangement uses TRBV6-6 and TRBJ1-5; D is ambiguous. Germline V gives CDR1 MNHNY, CDR2 SVGAGI (reference sequence). The V end was cut by 6 bases, the J end by 2 bases, with 23 bases between. The CDR3 contains 18 residues. The CDR3 region is CASSRNPTARIGNQPQHF. The CDR3 DNA reads as TGTGCCAGCAGCCGAAACCCAACAGCTCGGATAGGCAATCAGCCCCAGCATTTT.

The genes are TRBV7-2 and TRBJ1-2; D unclear. V dropped 0 bases and J dropped 3 bases, with 14 bases sitting between them. The CDR3 runs to 16 residues. The germline gives CDR1 SGHTA, CDR2 FQGNSA. The CDR3 protein is CASSLAFRVDDYGYTF. In DNA form, the CDR3 reads TGTGCCAGCAGCTTAGCGTTTCGGGTAGATGACTATGGCTACACCTTC. The whole variable domain, remainder taken from reference TRBV7-2 and TRBJ1-2, is GAGVSQSPSNKVTEKGKDVELRCDPISGHTALYWYRQSLGQGLEFLIYFQGNSAPDKSGLPSDRFSAERTGGSVSTLTIQRTQQEDSAVYLCASSLAFRVDDYGYTFGSGTRLTVV.

A single count supports this clone. An end of the junction differs from the germline gene, which may be a read error. The sample holds other DNA sequences that translate to the same CDR3. V gene TRBV3-1 (or the pseudogene TRBV3-2) combines with J gene TRBJ2-2; maybe TRBD2 (5 bases). CDR1 is LGHDT and CDR2 is YNNKEL in the germline V gene (reference sequence). This CDR3 region has 17 residues. CDR3 bases: TGCGCCAGCAGCCAAGATCGGCTGGACTTTAACACCGGGGAGCTGTTTTTT. Its protein is CASSQDRLDFNTGELFF.

The chain has TRBV4-2 and TRBJ2-7, with 13 bases fitting TRBD2. This CDR3 contains 20 residues. Losses at the gene ends were 0 bases for V and 0 bases for J; bases not matched to a gene: 11. Germline CDR1 and CDR2: LGHNA and YNFKEQ. CDR3: CASSQEGAGLAGPVSYEQYF. The CDR3 DNA reads TGTGCCAGCAGCCAAGAGGGGGCGGGACTAGCGGGGCCCGTCTCCTACGAGCAGTACTTC.

In regard to this clone: Germline is not matched at one junction end, which may reflect a read error. The rearrangement joins TRBV28 to TRBJ2-1; D gene ambiguous. Germline values: CDR1 MDHEN, CDR2 SYDVKM. The CDR3 consists of 16 residues. CDR3: CASSFMATSSDNEQFF. CDR3 DNA: TGTGCCAGCAGTTTTATGGCCACGTCCTCCGACAATGAGCAGTTCTTC.

The chain links TRBV24-1 to TRBJ2-1; 8 bases line up with TRBD1. V lost 3 bases, J lost 9 bases, and 6 bases stayed unmatched. Germline V gene lookup returns CDR1 KGHDR and CDR2 SFDVKD. The CDR3 has 14 residues. Here the CDR3 reads CATSDRGQGTEQFF. For the CDR3, the DNA is TGTGCCACCAGTGATCGCGGACAGGGTACTGAGCAGTTCTTC.

The rearrangement links TRBV5-4 to TRBJ2-7, with TRBD2 identical over 10 bases. The CDR3 has 15 residues. J gave up 2 bases and V 3 bases, and 5 bases lay outside the gene matches. Germline CDR1 and CDR2: SGHNT and YYREEE (reference sequence). CDR3 region: CASSSSGSVTYEQYF. In nucleotides, the CDR3 is TGTGCCAGCAGCTCTAGCGGGAGTGTAACCTACGAGCAGTACTTC.

This clone was seen once. The chain combines TRBV18 with TRBJ2-1; 8 nucleotides agree with TRBD2. The germline V gene encodes CDR1 KGHSH and CDR2 LQKENI. The CDR3 runs to 16 residues. With 0 bases clipped from V and 1 base from J, the junction kept 2 bases outside the gene matches. CDR3 sequence reads: CASSPPRGGSYNEQFF. The DNA for the CDR3 is TGTGCCAGCTCACCACCTCGGGGGGGATCCTACAATGAGCAGTTCTTC.

The chain has TRBV29-1 and TRBJ2-1; 10 bases align to TRBD1. The CDR3 consists of 10 residues. The germline gives CDR1 SQVTM, CDR2 ANQGSEA. The junction had 5 bases not matched to a gene; V was cut back by 5 bases and J by 16 bases. The DNA of the CDR3 is TGCAGCGTTAGTGGGACAGGGGACTTCTTC. Encoded protein: CSVSGTGDFF.

The CDR3 region has the DNA TGTGCCAGCAGTTTAATTCGGGTAGCGGGAAAAGAGACCCAGTACTTC. Translating it yields CASSLIRVAGKETQYF. This rearrangement joins TRBV28 to TRBJ2-5, with 8 bases matching TRBD2. Losses at the gene ends were 2 bases for V and 3 bases for J; bases not matched to a gene: 8. Germline CDR1 and CDR2: MDHEN and SYDVKM. The CDR3 spans 16 residues.

The rearrangement uses TRBV27 and TRBJ2-7; 7 bases agree with TRBD1. Germline-derived CDR1 and CDR2 are MNHEY and SMNVEV (reference sequence). The CDR3 contains 13 residues. V lost 6 bases and J lost 3; bases outside the gene matches: 5. As DNA, the CDR3 is TGTGCCAGCAGGTCTACAGGGGTCTACGAGCAGTACTTC. Residues: CASRSTGVYEQYF.